The clone carrying this T cell receptor (beta chain) was detected a few times. What it recognizes is unknown. Repeated repertoire sampling spanned the course of chemoradiotherapy. V lost 1 base, J lost 0 bases, and 9 bases lay in between. Germline CDR1 LGHNA, CDR2 YNFKEQ. This CDR3 region has 15 residues. This sample is part of a study of chemoradiotherapy in HPV16-positive cancers. The wider study: Functional T-cell assays on a couple of HPV16-positive patients' cells defined candidate HPV-specific clones and common TCR motifs. Study-wide results and limits: During treatment, candidate HPV-specific clones and E7-related motifs expanded in tumor.

This table comes from immunoSEQ multiplex PCR, and its TCRdb copy is limited to in-frame clones, with some not included. In the table there are tens of thousands of clones, roughly 92% of which are singletons. This clonotype was obtained from a human donor with HPV-associated anogenital cancer. The sequencing here drew on blood, taken from a patient who underwent chemoradiotherapy. The rearrangement joins TRBV4-2 to TRBJ1-2; D not certain. CDR3 sequence reads: CASSQGQLSNYGYTF. The CDR3 DNA reads TGTGCCAGCAGCCAAGGCCAGCTGTCTAACTATGGCTACACCTTC.